The 32 T cell receptor beta chains below come from one sample, sequenced in a study of T cell responses to AZD1222 COVID-19 vaccine. Clones were sequenced by immunoSEQ multiplex PCR, and TCRdb holds only the in-frame ones, with some missing. The profile shows tens of thousands of clones, roughly 91% of them singletons. Specimen: peripheral blood, collected 28 days after the second AZD1222 dose. These receptors came from an adult who received the AZD1222 COVID-19 vaccine.

The chain carries TRBV5-4 and TRBJ2-3; 10 nucleotides match TRBD1. Trimming at V came to 5 bases and at J to 3 bases, leaving 9 bases not matched to a gene. The V gene's germline CDR1 is SGHNT and CDR2 YYREEE (reference sequence). The CDR3 has 16 amino acids. As DNA, the CDR3 is TGTGCCAGCAGGGACCCGGGACAGGGGATGACAGATACGCAGTATTTT. Its translation: CASRDPGQGMTDTQYF. Full variable domain (remainder filled in from reference TRBV5-4 and TRBJ2-3): ETGVTQSPTHLIKTRGQQVTLRCSSQSGHNTVSWYQQALGQGPQFIFQYYREEENGRGNFPPRFSGLQFPNYSSELNVNALELDDSALYLCASRDPGQGMTDTQYFGPGTRLTVL.

The rearrangement uses TRBV7-9 and TRBJ1-1; D ambiguous. Germline V gene lookup returns CDR1 SEHNR and CDR2 FQNEAQ (reference sequence). The CDR3 spans 11 residues. Trimming took 4 bases from V and 6 from J, leaving 6 bases between them. The CDR3 DNA sequence: TGTGCCAGCAGCTCCGGGCCTGAAGCTTTCTTT. Translated: CASSSGPEAFF.

The V and J genes are TRBV4-2 and TRBJ1-3; unclear D gene. The CDR3 contains 12 residues. Trimming cost V 4 bases and J 7 bases, with 8 bases left between them. CDR1 and CDR2 from the germline V gene are LGHNA and YNFKEQ. The CDR3 region has the DNA TGTGCCAGCAGCCTTGCCGGGAACACCATATATTTT. Protein sequence: CASSLAGNTIYF.

The J gene is TRBJ1-2, the V gene TRBV19; D remains ambiguous. CDR1 LNHDA and CDR2 SQIVND come from the germline V gene (reference sequence). CDR3 length: 14 residues. Trimming left V 5 bases short and J 8 bases short, with 18 bases between. Here the CDR3 DNA reads TGTGCCAGTAGTCCGACCATATCTATGGGAGGCTACACCTTC. Translation: CASSPTISMGGYTF.

This chain joins TRBV5-1 and TRBJ2-2, with unresolved D. Germline V CDR1 and CDR2: SGHRS, YFSETQ. V was cut by 4 bases and J by 0 bases, with 10 bases left in between. The CDR3 consists of 15 residues. The DNA of the CDR3 is TGCGCCAGCAGCCTCCAACGTGCGAACACCGGGGAGCTGTTTTTT. Protein: CASSLQRANTGELFF. The full variable domain, with the rest looked up from reference TRBV5-1 and TRBJ2-2, is KAGVTQTPRYLIKTRGQQVTLSCSPISGHRSVSWYQQTPGQGLQFLFEYFSETQRNKGNFPGRFSGRQFSNSRSEMNVSTLELGDSALYLCASSLQRANTGELFFGEGSRLTVL.

The chain uses TRBV12-3 or TRBV12-4 and TRBJ1-1; no clear D gene. V lost 6 bases and J lost 6, with 11 bases in between. The CDR3 contains 12 residues. This CDR3 reads CASRPTTSEAFF. The DNA of the CDR3 is TGTGCCAGCAGGCCTACCACGTCTGAAGCTTTCTTT.

This clone was picked up one time. The rearrangement uses TRBV18 and TRBJ2-7; TRBD1 matches 9 bases. The germline CDR1 and CDR2 sequences are KGHSH and LQKENI. CDR3 size: 16 residues. With V trimmed by 4 bases and J by 5 bases, 12 bases remained unmatched. CDR3 coding DNA: TGTGCCAGCTCACAACAGGGGGCGTTGGGGTCGGACGAGCAGTACTTC. This gives the protein CASSQQGALGSDEQYF.

The rearrangement uses TRBV2 and TRBJ1-1; no reliable D call. The CDR3 runs to 11 residues. Trimming removed 8 bases from V and 0 bases from J, with 4 bases in between. The germline V gene encodes CDR1 SNHLY and CDR2 FYNNEI. CDR3 bases: TGTGCCAGCTCGGTGAACACTGAAGCTTTCTTT. Translated: CASSVNTEAFF.

The chain employs TRBV12-5 and TRBJ2-7; D unclear. This CDR3 comprises 15 residues. V was pared by 5 bases and J by 2 bases, with 16 bases between. Germline V gives CDR1 LGHNT, CDR2 FRNRAP. CDR3 sequence (DNA): TGTGCTAGTGGTAACCACCAGACGCGTCCCTACGAGCAGTACTTC. This translates into CASGNHQTRPYEQYF. The full variable domain, its missing parts supplied by reference TRBV12-5 and TRBJ2-7, is DARVTQTPRHKVTEMGQEVTMRCQPILGHNTVFWYRQTMMQGLELLAYFRNRAPLDDSGMPKDRFSAEMPDATLATLKIQPSEPRDSAVYFCASGNHQTRPYEQYFGPGTRLTVT.

This chain connects TRBV3-1 (or the pseudogene TRBV3-2) to TRBJ2-3; 9 positions match TRBD2. The V and J ends lost 4 bases and 6 bases, in that order; junction bases with no gene match: 8. This CDR3 is built from 15 residues. Germline CDR1 and CDR2: LGHDT and YNNKEL (reference sequence). The DNA of the CDR3 is TGTGCCAGCAGCCCAAACCTAGCGGGGAGTGATACGCAGTATTTT. It codes for CASSPNLAGSDTQYF.

The chain couples TRBV7-3 to TRBJ2-5; D is possibly TRBD1 (5 bases). The V gene lost 2 bases and the J gene lost 7 bases, with 11 bases spanning the gap. This CDR3 has 13 amino acids. Per the germline V gene, CDR1 is SGHTA and CDR2 is FQGTGA. Here the CDR3 reads CASSLQGSGTQYF. The CDR3 region has the DNA TGTGCCAGCAGCTTACAGGGTAGTGGGACCCAGTACTTC.

This chain links TRBV30 with TRBJ1-2; possibly TRBD1 for D (5 bases). CDR1 and CDR2 from the germline V gene are GTSNPN and SVGIG (reference sequence). CDR3 length: 11 amino acids. V was trimmed by 3 bases and J by 14 bases, leaving 16 bases between them. The CDR3 here is CAWSASFYRTF. CDR3 in DNA: TGTGCCTGGAGCGCCTCCTTTTACAGGACCTTC.

The CDR3 here is CAKDRAMNTEAFF. The CDR3 DNA follows: TGTGCCAAGGACAGGGCGATGAACACTGAAGCTTTCTTT. J is TRBJ1-1 and V is TRBV30, with 8 bases aligning to TRBD1. Looked up from germline, CDR1 is GTSNPN and CDR2 is SVGIG (reference sequence). V gave up 8 bases and J gave up 0 bases; unmatched junction bases: 5. This CDR3 spans 13 amino acids.

This sequence joins TRBV5-1 and TRBJ2-3; 7 nucleotides align to TRBD2. The CDR3 runs to 15 residues. The V and J ends lost 7 bases and 3 bases, in that order; junction bases with no gene match: 11. CDR1 SGHRS and CDR2 YFSETQ come from the germline V gene. CDR3 sequence: CASRPGRASTDTQYF. The CDR3, as DNA: TGCGCCAGCCGCCCGGGGAGGGCGAGTACAGATACGCAGTATTTT.

The chain employs TRBV7-9 and TRBJ2-7; 8 nucleotides line up with TRBD1. The V and J ends lost 5 bases and 5 bases, in that order; junction bases with no gene match: 11. Germline-derived CDR1 and CDR2 are SEHNR and FQNEAQ (reference sequence). The CDR3 covers 15 residues. CDR3 bases: TGTGCCAGCAGCCCTAGGGGGACAGGCCCCCACGAGCAGTACTTC. The encoded protein is CASSPRGTGPHEQYF.

This clone appeared a single time. V gene TRBV4-3 combines with J gene TRBJ2-1, with a possible D match to TRBD2 (5 bases). The CDR3 contains 15 residues. Looked up from germline, CDR1 is LGHNA and CDR2 is YSLEER. The V and J ends lost 1 base and 8 bases respectively, with 15 bases between them. The DNA for the CDR3 is TGCGCCAGCAGCCAAGTGGGGAGTAGTTTCCATGAGCAGTTCTTC. As protein: CASSQVGSSFHEQFF.

This chain uses TRBV2 with TRBJ2-5; D gene uncertain. This CDR3 region has 11 residues. Between the trimmed V and J ends, which lost 4 bases and 4 bases, there was a span of 4 bases. Looked up from germline, CDR1 is SNHLY and CDR2 is FYNNEI. The CDR3, as DNA: TGTGCCAGCAGTGTTGTAGAGACCCAGTACTTC. It translates to CASSVVETQYF.

The CDR3 loop reads CASSLGSRLADSTDTQYF. DNA for the CDR3: TGTGCCAGCAGCTTGGGGTCTAGACTAGCAGATAGCACAGATACGCAGTATTTT. This chain connects TRBV5-8 to TRBJ2-3, with 7 nucleotides matching TRBD2. The CDR3 loop spans 18 amino acids. The junction had 10 bases not matched to a gene; V was cut back by 0 bases and J by 0 bases. Germline V gene sequence: CDR1 SGHTS, CDR2 YDEGEE.

The chain combines TRBV6-4 with TRBJ1-1; no reliable D call. The CDR3 loop spans 13 amino acids. V was shortened by 3 bases and J by 2 bases, with 7 bases between the two germline ends. Germline loops: CDR1 MRHNA, CDR2 SNTAGT. The CDR3 DNA sequence: TGTGCCAGCAGTGAGGGAAGTAACACTGAAGCTTTCTTT. This sequence encodes CASSEGSNTEAFF.

The V gene is TRBV6-5, the J gene TRBJ1-2, with 7 positions matching TRBD1. In germline, CDR1 is MNHEY, CDR2 SVGAGI. The CDR3 runs to 12 residues. V shed 7 bases, J shed 7 bases, and the junction held 6 bases outside the gene matches. CDR3 in DNA: TGTGCCAGCACTAAGACAGGGCTTGGCTACACCTTC. The encoded protein is CASTKTGLGYTF.

The rearrangement joins TRBV4-1 to TRBJ1-1; 7 bases align to TRBD1. Per the germline V gene, CDR1 is MGHRA and CDR2 is YSYEKL. V lost 3 bases to trimming and J lost 0 bases; unmatched junction nucleotides: 7. This CDR3 spans 16 amino acids. The CDR3 DNA sequence: TGCGCCAGCAGCCAGTCCAAAGGGGGCGTGAACACTGAAGCTTTCTTT. Its protein is CASSQSKGGVNTEAFF.

This sequence joins TRBV11-2 and TRBJ2-3, with D unresolved. V was pared by 1 base and J by 0 bases, with 5 bases between. Looked up from germline, CDR1 is SGHAT and CDR2 is FQNNGV. The CDR3 length is 14 residues. The chain's CDR3 is CASSLGVSTDTQYF. The DNA of the CDR3 is TGTGCCAGCAGCTTAGGAGTTAGCACAGATACGCAGTATTTT.

The V call is TRBV15, the J call TRBJ1-1, with D unresolved. Germline V lookup: CDR1 LNHNV, CDR2 YYDKDF (reference sequence). This CDR3 is built from 16 residues. V dropped 1 base and J dropped 2 bases, with 14 bases sitting between them. The CDR3 is CATSRGIRQINTEAFF. CDR3 sequence (DNA): TGTGCCACCAGCAGAGGAATTCGGCAGATTAACACTGAAGCTTTCTTT.

This chain links TRBV11-2 with TRBJ2-1, with 7 bases identical to TRBD2. The CDR3 runs to 15 residues. Trimming cost V 3 bases and J 2 bases; bases outside gene matches: 4. Germline CDR1 is SGHAT and CDR2 is FQNNGV. CDR3 amino acids: CASSFRLAAYNEQFF. The DNA for the CDR3 is TGTGCCAGCAGCTTTCGCCTAGCGGCCTACAATGAGCAGTTCTTC.

This sequence joins TRBV5-1 and TRBJ1-2; no clear D gene. From germline, CDR1 is SGHRS and CDR2 YFSETQ. V lost 5 bases, J lost 1 base, and 9 bases lay in between. The CDR3 totals 13 residues. Here the CDR3 DNA reads TGCGCCAGCAGTGACGGAGTTAACTATGGCTACACCTTC. Its protein is CASSDGVNYGYTF.

J is TRBJ2-6 and V is TRBV6-1; D is undetermined. In germline, CDR1 is MNHNS, CDR2 SASEGT. The CDR3 spans 14 residues. V dropped 1 base and J dropped 1 base, with 2 bases sitting between them. This CDR3 reads CASSEVSGANVLTF. The DNA of the CDR3 is TGTGCCAGCAGTGAAGTGTCTGGGGCCAACGTCCTGACTTTC.

The CDR3 protein is CASSFLATASSNTGELFF. Written as DNA, the CDR3 is TGTGCCAGCAGCTTTCTCGCGACAGCGTCCTCGAACACCGGGGAGCTGTTTTTT. The chain combines TRBV5-6 with TRBJ2-2, with D tentatively TRBD1 (5 bases). The germline V gene has CDR1 SGHDT and CDR2 YYEEEE. Trimming took 2 bases from V and 0 from J, leaving 17 bases between them. The CDR3 sequence is 18 residues long. The full variable domain, in which reference TRBV5-6 and TRBJ2-2 provide the parts outside the CDR3, is DAGVTQSPTHLIKTRGQQVTLRCSPKSGHDTVSWYQQALGQGPQFIFQYYEEEERQRGNFPDRFSGHQFPNYSSELNVNALLLGDSALYLCASSFLATASSNTGELFFGEGSRLTVL.

As regards this clone: Within the sample, other DNA sequences also encode this same CDR3. V usage is TRBV18 and J usage is TRBJ1-6; D not resolved. Per the germline V gene, CDR1 is KGHSH and CDR2 is LQKENI. Trimming shortened V by 6 bases and J by 10 bases, and 10 bases separated the two germline ends. The CDR3 sequence is 12 residues long. The CDR3 DNA reads as TGTGCCAGCTCTCCTCCGAACTCACCCCTCCACTTT. This translates into CASSPPNSPLHF. Variable domain in full (rest from reference TRBV18 and TRBJ1-6): NAGVMQNPRHLVRRRGQEARLRCSPMKGHSHVYWYRQLPEEGLKFMVYLQKENIIDESGMPKERFSAEFPKEGPSILRIQQVVRGDSAAYFCASSPPNSPLHFGNGTRLTVT.

This clone has a single count. The genes are TRBV2 and TRBJ1-2; D is possibly TRBD1 (6 bases). The CDR3 is 12 residues long. Between the trimmed V and J ends, which lost 11 bases and 3 bases, there was a span of 13 bases. The germline V gene encodes CDR1 SNHLY and CDR2 FYNNEI. Written as DNA, the CDR3 is TGTGCCGGCCAGGGGTATGACTATGGCTACACCTTC. Protein product: CAGQGYDYGYTF.

The chain employs TRBV25-1 and TRBJ2-7; 10 bases agree with TRBD1. The CDR3 is 16 amino acids. V gave up 2 bases and J gave up 0 bases; unmatched junction bases: 4. In germline, CDR1 is MGHDK, CDR2 SYGVNS. The CDR3 DNA is TGTGCCAGCAGTGAAGGGACAGGGGATTACTCCTACGAGCAGTACTTC. Its protein product is CASSEGTGDYSYEQYF.

V usage is TRBV28 and J usage is TRBJ2-7; TRBD1 aligns across 7 bases. With V trimmed by 5 bases and J by 3 bases, 10 bases remained unmatched. The germline V gene encodes CDR1 MDHEN and CDR2 SYDVKM. There are 15 residues in the CDR3. CDR3 nucleotides: TGTGCCAGCAGTCAAGCCTACAGGGGAAACTACGAGCAGTACTTC. Translation: CASSQAYRGNYEQYF.

The rearrangement joins TRBV30 to TRBJ2-1; maybe TRBD2 (5 bases). This CDR3 region has 17 residues. Germline assignment: CDR1 GTSNPN and CDR2 SVGIG (reference sequence). Trimming removed 0 bases from V and 5 bases from J, with 20 bases in between. The CDR3 DNA sequence: TGTGCCTGGAGTGTGACGGGATCCCCCGGCCCCCACAATGAGCAGTTCTTC. Residues: CAWSVTGSPGPHNEQFF.